The 19 T cell receptor beta chains in this list originate from one sample, sequenced in a study of OX40 agonist ivuxolimab in advanced cancers. Libraries were prepared by immunoSEQ multiplex PCR; TCRdb keeps only in-frame clonotypes and omits some of them. The profile shows tens of thousands of clones, about nine tenths of them singletons. The sequences come from CD4+ or CD8+ T cells sorted from blood, collected in a trial of the OX40 agonist ivuxolimab. The receptors originated from an adult with an advanced solid tumor such as melanoma, head and neck, liver or kidney cancer.

This clone was detected once. The V gene is TRBV19, the J gene TRBJ1-2; TRBD1 aligns across 9 bases. J lost 6 bases, V lost 6 bases, and 11 bases had no gene match. The CDR3 runs to 15 residues. Germline values: CDR1 LNHDA, CDR2 SQIVND (reference sequence). The chain's CDR3 is CASRSGTGNQNGYTF. In DNA form, the CDR3 reads TGTGCCAGTAGATCCGGGACAGGGAACCAGAATGGCTACACCTTC.

The rearrangement joins TRBV2 to TRBJ1-1, with 7 bases fitting TRBD1. The CDR3 sequence is 12 residues long. Germline V gene data show CDR1 as SNHLY and CDR2 as FYNNEI. The trim removed 5 bases at V and 4 bases at J, leaving 1 base unmatched. The CDR3 sequence: CASSKGATEAFF. For the CDR3, the DNA is TGTGCCAGCAGTAAGGGGGCCACTGAAGCTTTCTTT.

The CDR3 DNA reads TGTGCCAGCAGTTCGGGTCTCAGGAATGAAAAACTGTTTTTT. This sequence encodes CASSSGLRNEKLFF. This rearrangement joins TRBV28 to TRBJ1-4; unclear D gene. The germline gives CDR1 MDHEN, CDR2 SYDVKM. Trimming shortened V by 4 bases and J by 5 bases, and 11 bases separated the two germline ends. This CDR3 is 14 amino acids long.

The V gene is TRBV6-6, the J gene TRBJ2-3; 8 bases are a match to TRBD2. CDR3 length: 16 residues. V lost 6 bases and J lost 1; bases outside the gene matches: 9. CDR1 is MNHNY and CDR2 is SVGAGI in the germline V gene (reference sequence). The CDR3 loop reads CASSGYSGAGTDTQYF. CDR3 DNA: TGTGCCAGCAGCGGATATAGCGGGGCCGGCACAGATACGCAGTATTTT.

Here the CDR3 reads CASSFLQGDQPQHF. CDR3 DNA: TGTGCCAGCAGCTTTCTGCAGGGGGATCAGCCCCAGCATTTT. The genes are TRBV7-8 and TRBJ1-5; TRBD1 agrees at 7 bases. CDR3 size: 14 residues. The ends lost 3 bases at V and 5 bases at J; junction bases unmatched: 4. The germline V gene has CDR1 SGHVS and CDR2 FQNEAQ.

The J gene is TRBJ2-1, the V gene TRBV19; D possibly corresponds to TRBD2 (5 bases). V dropped 9 bases and J dropped 0 bases, with 12 bases sitting between them. The CDR3 extends over 14 amino acids. CDR1 and CDR2 from the germline V gene are LNHDA and SQIVND (reference sequence). The DNA of the CDR3 is TGTGCCAGCGGGGAACTGAGCTCCTACAATGAGCAGTTCTTC. Translation: CASGELSSYNEQFF.

This clone has a handful of counts. The chain links TRBV14 to TRBJ2-5, with 7 nucleotides matching TRBD1. CDR1 is SGHDN and CDR2 is FVKESK in the germline V gene. V lost 4 bases and J lost 2; bases outside the gene matches: 10. The CDR3 spans 16 residues. CDR3 in amino acids: CASSPHRDRLQETQYF. In DNA, the CDR3 is TGTGCCAGCAGCCCCCACCGGGACAGATTACAAGAGACCCAGTACTTC.

This clone was picked up a small number of times. The chain carries TRBV7-9 and TRBJ2-3; TRBD2 might be the D (6 bases). CDR1 SEHNR and CDR2 FQNEAQ come from the germline V gene (reference sequence). Between the trimmed V and J ends, which lost 6 bases and 4 bases, there was a span of 14 bases. This CDR3 region has 14 residues. CDR3 nucleotides: TGTGCCAGCAGGGCCGGGACTTGGCCAGATACGCAGTATTTT. Amino acid sequence: CASRAGTWPDTQYF.

The rearrangement uses TRBV2 and TRBJ2-7; D is uncertain. Trimming left V 7 bases short and J 2 bases short, with 15 bases between. The CDR3 covers 14 residues. The germline V gene has CDR1 SNHLY and CDR2 FYNNEI. CDR3 bases: TGTGCCAGCAATCGAGGAAGCACCCCCTACGAGCAGTACTTC. Protein sequence: CASNRGSTPYEQYF.

This clone was counted between two and nine times. The chain is built from TRBV7-9 and TRBJ2-1, with TRBD2 matching over 14 bases. The CDR3 is 15 amino acids. V dropped 6 bases and J dropped 10; count of bases not matched to a gene: 8. From germline, CDR1 is SEHNR and CDR2 FQNEAQ (reference sequence). This CDR3 reads CASRSGTSGRGEQFF. CDR3 bases: TGTGCCAGCAGGTCCGGGACTAGCGGGAGAGGGGAGCAGTTCTTC.

This clone was seen only a few times. The V and J genes are TRBV18 and TRBJ1-2, with a weak D call TRBD1 (6 bases). The germline V and J ends were trimmed by 1 base and 7 bases, with 13 bases remaining between them. This CDR3 is built from 14 residues. The germline gives CDR1 KGHSH, CDR2 LQKENI. The CDR3 is CASSPLNRDSGYTF. The DNA for the CDR3 is TGTGCCAGCTCACCACTTAACAGGGATAGTGGCTACACCTTC.

The chain joins TRBV14 to TRBJ1-2; D remains unclear. Trimming left V 1 base short and J 4 bases short, with 13 bases between. CDR3 length: 15 amino acids. Germline assignment: CDR1 SGHDN and CDR2 FVKESK. The DNA for the CDR3 is TGTGCCAGCAGCCAAGTTGGAGTACCAGGCTATGGCTACACCTTC. Translation gives CASSQVGVPGYGYTF.

The V and J genes are TRBV7-2 and TRBJ1-4; D is perhaps TRBD1 (6 bases). CDR1 SGHTA and CDR2 FQGNSA come from the germline V gene. This CDR3 is built from 14 residues. V lost 5 bases, J lost 0 bases, and 7 bases lay in between. CDR3: CASSRQATNEKLFF. CDR3 DNA sequence: TGTGCCAGCAGCAGACAGGCAACTAATGAAAAACTGTTTTTT.

The chain links TRBV5-1 to TRBJ2-3; 8 bases match TRBD1. The CDR3 extends over 15 amino acids. The germline CDR1 and CDR2 sequences are SGHRS and YFSETQ. Unmatched junction bases numbered 8, after V lost 3 bases and J lost 5 bases. The CDR3 region has the DNA TGCGCCAGCAGCTGGACAGGGTTGGCACAAGATACGCAGTATTTT. It encodes CASSWTGLAQDTQYF. Combining the CDR3 with reference TRBV5-1 and TRBJ2-3 gives the whole variable domain KAGVTQTPRYLIKTRGQQVTLSCSPISGHRSVSWYQQTPGQGLQFLFEYFSETQRNKGNFPGRFSGRQFSNSRSEMNVSTLELGDSALYLCASSWTGLAQDTQYFGPGTRLTVL.

This chain joins TRBV2 and TRBJ1-1, with D possibly matching TRBD1 (6 bases). Germline lookup yields CDR1 SNHLY and CDR2 FYNNEI. V was cut by 7 bases and J by 0 bases, with 15 bases left in between. CDR3 length: 15 residues. Here the CDR3 DNA reads TGTGCCAGCAACAGGGAGAGGGGTATGAACACTGAAGCTTTCTTT. Its protein product is CASNRERGMNTEAFF.

This clone came up once. The junction shows a germline mismatch at one end, possibly a read error. Written as DNA, the CDR3 is TGTGCTAGCAGCCGTACTAGCGGGAGGTTCGAGACCCAGTACTTC. Its translation: CASSRTSGRFETQYF. This sequence joins TRBV7-7 and TRBJ2-5; 12 bases align to TRBD2. Germline CDR1 SSHAT, CDR2 FNYEAQ (reference sequence). This CDR3 is 15 amino acids long.

This clone occurred once. The V and J genes are TRBV19 and TRBJ1-4; D not resolved. Trimming shortened V by 6 bases and J by 0 bases, and 11 bases separated the two germline ends. This CDR3 is built from 15 residues. Germline lookup yields CDR1 LNHDA and CDR2 SQIVND (reference sequence). The CDR3 region is CASRHDRSTNEKLFF. The CDR3 DNA reads TGTGCCAGTAGACATGACCGATCAACTAATGAAAAACTGTTTTTT.

This chain links TRBV18 with TRBJ1-4; the match to TRBD1 covers 7 bases. CDR1 is KGHSH, CDR2 LQKENI, per germline. The J segment lost 9 bases and the V segment lost 0 bases, leaving 10 bases of the junction unmatched. This CDR3 contains 16 residues. As DNA, the CDR3 is TGTGCCAGCTCACCACCAATGCAGGGGGTAATGAAAAAACTGTTTTTT. This sequence encodes CASSPPMQGVMKKLFF.

V is TRBV20-1 and J is TRBJ2-3; D unclear. Germline CDR1 and CDR2: DFQATT and SNEGSKA (reference sequence). This CDR3 is 11 amino acids long. The V gene lost 6 bases and the J gene lost 5 bases, with 9 bases spanning the gap. CDR3 amino acids: CSARLVDTQYF. The CDR3 DNA follows: TGCAGTGCCAGACTCGTAGATACGCAGTATTTT.